Given below is one T cell receptor (beta chain) in context. This record comes from a study of long-term antiretroviral therapy in people with HIV. The ends were cut back, 4 bases at V and 7 bases at J, with 17 bases in the middle. The CDR3 sequence is 14 residues long. Looked up from germline, CDR1 is SGHNT and CDR2 is YYREEE (reference sequence). The assay used was immunoSEQ (version v3.0), run at survey level. Profiled with immunoSEQ multiplex PCR; TCRdb holds only in-frame clones, not every one. The sample gives some 28,000 clones, roughly 90% of which show up once; around 4.5% is in the top ten. This sequence joins TRBV5-4 and TRBJ1-1; tentatively, D is TRBD1 (6 bases). The sequence was obtained from a woman aged 40 to 49 with HIV. The specimen was unsorted PBMCs, collected just over 5 years after starting antiretroviral therapy. CDR3 region: CASSLQGVIGEAFF. The CDR3 DNA reads TGTGCCAGCAGCCTACAGGGAGTAATCGGTGAAGCTTTCTTT.